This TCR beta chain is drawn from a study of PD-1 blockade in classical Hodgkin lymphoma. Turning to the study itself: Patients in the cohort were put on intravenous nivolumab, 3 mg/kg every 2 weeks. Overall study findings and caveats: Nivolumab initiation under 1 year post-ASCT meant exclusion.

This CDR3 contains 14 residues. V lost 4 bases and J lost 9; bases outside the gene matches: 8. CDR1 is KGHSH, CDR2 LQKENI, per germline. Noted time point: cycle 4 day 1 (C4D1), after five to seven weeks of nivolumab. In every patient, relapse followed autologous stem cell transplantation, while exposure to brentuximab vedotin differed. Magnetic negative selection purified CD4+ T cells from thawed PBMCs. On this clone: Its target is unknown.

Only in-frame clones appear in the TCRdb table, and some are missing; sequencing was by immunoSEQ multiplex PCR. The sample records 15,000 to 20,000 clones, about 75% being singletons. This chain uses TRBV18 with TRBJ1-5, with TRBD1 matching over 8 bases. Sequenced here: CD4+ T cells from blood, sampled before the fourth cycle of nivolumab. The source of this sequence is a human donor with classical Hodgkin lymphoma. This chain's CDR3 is CASSQQGAGTPQHF. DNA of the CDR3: TGTGCCAGCTCACAGCAGGGGGCGGGTACGCCCCAGCATTTT.